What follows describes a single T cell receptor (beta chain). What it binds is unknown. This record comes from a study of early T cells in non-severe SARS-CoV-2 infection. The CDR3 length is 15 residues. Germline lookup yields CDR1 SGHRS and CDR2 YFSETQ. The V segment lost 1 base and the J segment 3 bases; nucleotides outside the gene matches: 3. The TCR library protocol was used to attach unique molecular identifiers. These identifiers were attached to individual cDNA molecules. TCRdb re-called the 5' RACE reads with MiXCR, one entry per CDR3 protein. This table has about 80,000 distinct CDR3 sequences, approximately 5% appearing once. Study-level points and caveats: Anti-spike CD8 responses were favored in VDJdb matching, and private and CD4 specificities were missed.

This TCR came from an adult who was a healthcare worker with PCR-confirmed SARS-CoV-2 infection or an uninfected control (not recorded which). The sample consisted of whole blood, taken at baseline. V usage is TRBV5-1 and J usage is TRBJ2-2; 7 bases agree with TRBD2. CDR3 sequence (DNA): TGCGCCAGCAGCTTGTTGCTAGCGGACACCGGGGAGCTGTTTTTT. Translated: CASSLLLADTGELFF.